This TCR beta chain was retrieved from a study of long-term antiretroviral therapy in people with HIV. Study-wide results and caveats: Sampling of blood ran from about 2004 to 2018, and older ART regimens were possibly in use. Pre-ART clonal expansions dominated every time point's repertoire.

Remarks on this clone: Its specificity is not known.

The libraries were made with immunoSEQ v3.0 at survey level. Clones were sequenced by immunoSEQ multiplex PCR, and TCRdb holds only the in-frame ones, with some missing. The sample has approximately 24,000 clones; 81% are singletons. This TCR was sampled from a man aged 25-45 years with HIV. The input for sequencing was unsorted PBMCs, taken 4.4 years after starting antiretroviral therapy.

Here the CDR3 reads CASSQGPLPYEQYF. CDR3 nucleotides: TGCGCCAGCAGCCAGGGCCCCCTCCCCTACGAGCAGTACTTC. The chain links TRBV4-3 to TRBJ2-7; D remains ambiguous. The V gene's germline CDR1 is LGHNA and CDR2 YSLEER. The CDR3 extends over 14 amino acids. Trimming stripped 3 bases from V and 2 bases from J, with 11 bases between.